Presented here are 32 T cell receptor beta chains from one specimen sequenced in a study of T-cell reconstitution after alpha-beta-depleted transplantation in children. A library of TCRbeta sequences, prepared with unique molecular identifiers, was generated. A single record per CDR3 protein comes from TCRdb applying MiXCR to the PCR reads. The sample contains 250,000 to 350,000 distinct CDR3 sequences, approximately 9.6% of which appear only once. The sample here was PBMCs from the stem cell graft donor, taken from the stem cell graft. These receptors were taken from a human donor who donated a stem cell graft to a child with SCID.

V is TRBV2 and J is TRBJ2-3, with D hard to call. CDR3 size: 13 residues. Trimming removed 6 bases at V and 1 base at J, with 8 bases between. Germline V gives CDR1 SNHLY, CDR2 FYNNEI. The CDR3 nucleotides are TGTGCCAGCAGGTACTCCGGCACAGATACGCAGTATTTT. The encoded protein is CASRYSGTDTQYF.

The chain combines TRBV20-1 with TRBJ1-3; TRBD1 might be the D (6 bases). The CDR3 contains 14 residues. CDR1 and CDR2 from the germline V gene are DFQATT and SNEGSKA (reference sequence). V gave up 2 bases and J gave up 2 bases, with 10 bases separating them. This CDR3 reads CSARWDTTGNTIYF. The CDR3 DNA reads as TGCAGTGCTAGATGGGACACTACTGGAAACACCATATATTTT.

This clonotype was detected only a few times. The chain carries TRBV19 and TRBJ2-1; no clear D. The CDR3 is made up of 12 amino acids. The V and J ends lost 3 bases and 7 bases respectively, with 7 bases between them. The germline V gene encodes CDR1 LNHDA and CDR2 SQIVND (reference sequence). The CDR3 sequence: CASSIFSNEQFF. DNA of the CDR3: TGTGCCAGTAGTATCTTCAGTAATGAGCAGTTCTTC.

The chain combines TRBV12-3 or TRBV12-4 with TRBJ1-6; D unresolved. The V gene lost 5 bases and the J gene lost 9 bases, with 11 bases spanning the gap. This CDR3 has 13 residues. The CDR3 DNA reads TGTGCCAGCAGTCCGGTTTGGGTTTCACCCCTCCACTTT. Protein product: CASSPVWVSPLHF.

This clonotype has a handful of counts. The chain uses TRBV7-3 and TRBJ1-5; no reliable D call. This CDR3 has 16 amino acids. Germline assignment: CDR1 SGHTA and CDR2 FQGTGA. Trimming cost V 5 bases and J 0 bases, with 14 bases left between them. The CDR3: CASSPPVGYSNQPQHF. In nucleotides, the CDR3 is TGTGCCAGCAGCCCGCCTGTCGGGTATAGCAATCAGCCCCAGCATTTT.

CDR3 DNA sequence: TGTGCCAGCACCTACAGTACAACTAATGAAAAACTGTTTTTT. This encodes CASTYSTTNEKLFF. The gene calls are TRBV7-2 and TRBJ1-4; D call uncertain. The CDR3 totals 14 residues. The germline CDR1 and CDR2 sequences are SGHTA and FQGNSA. With 7 bases removed from V and 0 bases from J, the gap between germline ends came to 9 bases.

This chain uses TRBV5-1 with TRBJ2-5, with 8 bases lining up with TRBD2. This CDR3 region has 15 residues. Per germline, CDR1 SGHRS and CDR2 YFSETQ. Trimming removed 1 base from V and 4 bases from J; junction bases left unmatched: 6. CDR3: CASSLNGRASETQYF. The CDR3 DNA reads as TGCGCCAGCAGCTTGAACGGGAGGGCGTCAGAGACCCAGTACTTC.

There are many counts of this clonotype. The chain joins TRBV4-2 to TRBJ2-3; no definite D call. Germline CDR1 LGHNA, CDR2 YNFKEQ. Deletions cut 0 bases from V and 6 bases from J, with 7 bases between. This CDR3 has 13 amino acids. This CDR3 is CASSQEVRDTQYF. The CDR3 DNA sequence: TGTGCCAGCAGCCAAGAAGTAAGGGATACGCAGTATTTT.

This clonotype was seen at least ten times. CDR3 sequence (DNA): TGCGCCAGCAGCCAAGATCCACCCTCTTCGAGCTCCTACAATGAGCAGTTCTTC. As protein: CASSQDPPSSSSYNEQFF. This chain uses TRBV4-1 with TRBJ2-1; unclear D gene. The ends were cut back, 0 bases at V and 0 bases at J, with 15 bases in the middle. The CDR3 has 18 residues. The germline gives CDR1 MGHRA, CDR2 YSYEKL.

This clonotype turned up a few times. The chain couples TRBV7-2 to TRBJ2-3; D ambiguous. CDR1 is SGHTA and CDR2 is FQGNSA in the germline V gene. V shed 2 bases and J shed 2 bases, with 8 bases lying between them. The length of the CDR3 is 14 residues. CDR3 nucleotide sequence: TGTGCCAGCAGCTTACTGAGAGCCACAGATACGCAGTATTTT. The encoded protein is CASSLLRATDTQYF.

This chain connects TRBV10-3 to TRBJ2-7; D is possibly TRBD2 (6 bases). Germline V gene lookup returns CDR1 ENHRY and CDR2 SYGVKD. Trimming cost V 9 bases and J 0 bases, with 12 bases left between them. The CDR3 totals 13 residues. CDR3 sequence: CAIRNGSSYEQYF. For the CDR3, the DNA is TGTGCCATACGTAACGGGAGCTCCTACGAGCAGTACTTC.

The J gene is TRBJ2-7, the V gene TRBV14, with unresolved D. Trimming shortened V by 3 bases and J by 5 bases, and 11 bases separated the two germline ends. The CDR3 has 13 residues. CDR1 and CDR2 (germline): SGHDN, FVKESK. In nucleotides, the CDR3 is TGTGCCAGCAGCCACCCTATGGTCGACGAGCAGTACTTC. It is translated as CASSHPMVDEQYF.

The gene calls are TRBV12-3 or TRBV12-4 and TRBJ1-2, with D possibly matching TRBD1 (5 bases). V was trimmed by 3 bases and J by 4 bases, leaving 9 bases between them. This CDR3 has 13 residues. In DNA, the CDR3 is TGTGCCAGCAGTTTTAGGGGCGGCTATGGCTACACCTTC. Its translation: CASSFRGGYGYTF.

The chain carries TRBV12-3 or TRBV12-4 and TRBJ2-5; the match to TRBD1 covers 8 bases. The CDR3 is 16 amino acids. The trim removed 2 bases at V and 5 bases at J, leaving 10 bases unmatched. The DNA of the CDR3 is TGTGCCAGCAGTTTACTCTGGACAGGGTCGCTGGAGACCCAGTACTTC. Protein product: CASSLLWTGSLETQYF.

V and J are TRBV7-8 and TRBJ2-6; D not resolved. The CDR3 spans 15 residues. Germline V gene lookup returns CDR1 SGHVS and CDR2 FQNEAQ. Trimming left V 1 base short and J 4 bases short, with 8 bases between. The CDR3 spells CASSLEVAGANVLTF. In DNA, the CDR3 is TGTGCCAGCAGCTTAGAGGTTGCCGGGGCCAACGTCCTGACTTTC.

The chain has TRBV12-3 or TRBV12-4 and TRBJ2-5; D not resolved. The ends were cut back, 1 base at V and 2 bases at J, with 23 bases in the middle. The CDR3 is made up of 19 amino acids. The CDR3 protein is CASSLDGTSGGRLQETQYF. CDR3 DNA: TGTGCCAGCAGTTTAGACGGTACGTCTGGTGGACGGCTACAAGAGACCCAGTACTTC.

The sample holds a few counts of this clonotype. The rearrangement joins TRBV5-1 to TRBJ2-3; possible D gene TRBD1, 6 bases. Germline values: CDR1 SGHRS, CDR2 YFSETQ. V lost 3 bases, J lost 1 base, and 12 bases lay in between. The CDR3 sequence is 15 residues long. This CDR3 is CASSSEAGGTDTQYF. As DNA, the CDR3 is TGCGCCAGCAGCTCCGAGGCAGGGGGCACAGATACGCAGTATTTT.

Only a few counts were recorded for this clonotype. V gene TRBV29-1 combines with J gene TRBJ2-7; unclear D gene. The length of the CDR3 is 12 residues. Germline values: CDR1 SQVTM, CDR2 ANQGSEA. As DNA, the CDR3 is TGCAGCGTTGAAGATCACCAGTCCGGTCTAATAGTC. As protein: CSVEDHQSGLIV.

The sample holds many counts of this clonotype. CDR3 in amino acids: CASSFSRTGANTGELFF. Written as DNA, the CDR3 is TGTGCCAGCAGCTTTTCTCGGACAGGGGCGAACACCGGGGAGCTGTTTTTT. V and J are TRBV12-3 or TRBV12-4 and TRBJ2-2; TRBD1 matches 9 bases. This CDR3 has 17 amino acids. Losses at the gene ends were 6 bases for V and 0 bases for J; bases not matched to a gene: 8.

The sample holds a few counts of this clonotype. The chain uses TRBV7-3 and TRBJ2-2; 8 bases are a match to TRBD1. Germline-derived CDR1 and CDR2 are SGHTA and FQGTGA. The CDR3 is 16 amino acids. V lost 2 bases and J lost 6; bases outside the gene matches: 8. The CDR3 bases are TGTGCCAGCAGCTTAGGCGACAGGGGCGGTTCCGGGGAGCTGTTTTTT. It codes for CASSLGDRGGSGELFF.

The sample holds a few counts of this clonotype. V and J are TRBV25-1 and TRBJ1-6; 9 bases agree with TRBD1. This CDR3 has 14 residues. Germline V gene data show CDR1 as MGHDK and CDR2 as SYGVNS. The trim removed 5 bases at V and 9 bases at J, leaving 5 bases unmatched. CDR3 sequence reads: CASSWDRESSPLHF. CDR3 bases: TGTGCCAGCAGTTGGGACAGGGAGAGTTCACCCCTCCACTTT.

The chain joins TRBV20-1 to TRBJ2-5; tentative D call: TRBD2 (7 bases). The germline gives CDR1 DFQATT, CDR2 SNEGSKA (reference sequence). This CDR3 has 13 residues. Trimming removed 3 bases at V and 3 bases at J, with 11 bases between. The CDR3 protein is CSAREGGEETQYF. The DNA for the CDR3 is TGCAGTGCTAGGGAAGGGGGGGAAGAGACCCAGTACTTC.

This clonotype was detected only a few times. The CDR3 loop is CSASAWSTGELFF. Written as DNA, the CDR3 is TGCAGTGCTAGCGCGTGGAGCACCGGGGAGCTGTTTTTT. The rearrangement uses TRBV20-1 and TRBJ2-2; D uncertain. Germline V gene lookup returns CDR1 DFQATT and CDR2 SNEGSKA (reference sequence). The CDR3 has 13 amino acids. V lost 3 bases, J lost 4 bases, and 9 bases lay in between.

This clonotype was found many times. The chain couples TRBV6-1 to TRBJ1-5; no clear D. Between the trimmed V and J ends, which lost 5 bases and 0 bases, there was a span of 11 bases. CDR1 is MNHNS and CDR2 is SASEGT in the germline V gene. This CDR3 is built from 15 residues. This CDR3 is CASSTAVYSNQPQHF. As DNA, the CDR3 is TGTGCCAGCAGTACGGCAGTCTATAGCAATCAGCCCCAGCATTTT.

The chain employs TRBV12-3 or TRBV12-4 and TRBJ2-3; 7 nucleotides line up with TRBD1. The CDR3 covers 15 residues. V lost 4 bases and J lost 6; bases outside the gene matches: 10. CDR3 residues: CASSSQITGADTQYF. The CDR3, as DNA: TGTGCCAGCAGTTCTCAGATTACAGGGGCCGATACGCAGTATTTT.

V gene TRBV6-1 combines with J gene TRBJ2-7, with 8 bases aligning to TRBD1. V shed 6 bases and J 0 bases; nucleotides not matched to a gene: 7. This CDR3 is 15 amino acids long. Germline V lookup: CDR1 MNHNS, CDR2 SASEGT. Here the CDR3 reads CASRQTGANSYEQYF. CDR3 DNA: TGTGCCAGCAGACAGACAGGGGCTAACTCCTACGAGCAGTACTTC.

In this sample, this clonotype turned up a few times. The CDR3: CSVEGTTGELFF. The CDR3 nucleotides read TGCAGCGTTGAGGGGACGACCGGGGAGCTGTTTTTT. The chain is built from TRBV29-1 and TRBJ2-2; D is perhaps TRBD1 or TRBD2 (5 bases each). CDR3 length equals 12 residues. V was cut by 3 bases and J by 5 bases, with 7 bases left in between. In germline, CDR1 is SQVTM, CDR2 ANQGSEA.

The rearrangement joins TRBV14 to TRBJ2-2, with D hard to call. Germline loops: CDR1 SGHDN, CDR2 FVKESK. The CDR3 contains 14 residues. With 0 bases removed from V and 4 bases from J, the gap between germline ends came to 6 bases. Written as DNA, the CDR3 is TGTGCCAGCAGCCAAGATTATGTCACCGGGGAGCTGTTTTTT. Translating it yields CASSQDYVTGELFF.

The sample holds many counts of this clonotype. The gene calls are TRBV5-5 and TRBJ2-2, with TRBD2 identical over 7 bases. The length of the CDR3 is 15 residues. CDR1 is SGHKS, CDR2 YYEKEE, per germline (reference sequence). Germline trimming cut 5 bases from V and 5 bases from J; bases unmatched to any gene: 9. The CDR3 coding sequence is TGTGCCAGCAGAGCTTACGGGGGGTTGACCGGGGAGCTGTTTTTT. It translates to CASRAYGGLTGELFF.

This chain connects TRBV12-5 to TRBJ2-7, with TRBD1 matching over 9 bases. This CDR3 spans 16 amino acids. V dropped 3 bases and J dropped 0; count of bases not matched to a gene: 6. The V gene's germline CDR1 is LGHNT and CDR2 FRNRAP. CDR3 nucleotide sequence: TGTGCTAGTGGTTTAGACGGACAGGGGCACTCCTACGAGCAGTACTTC. Translation: CASGLDGQGHSYEQYF.

The genes are TRBV12-3 or TRBV12-4 and TRBJ2-3, with TRBD2 identical over 11 bases. The CDR3 is made up of 17 amino acids. V shed 7 bases and J 4 bases; nucleotides not matched to a gene: 13. CDR3 protein: CASTQRLSGGAPDTQYF. The CDR3 DNA reads TGTGCCAGCACCCAACGACTTAGCGGGGGGGCCCCAGATACGCAGTATTTT.

This clonotype was counted only a few times. The genes are TRBV12-3 or TRBV12-4 and TRBJ2-5; maybe TRBD2 (6 bases). The CDR3 sequence is 14 residues long. V was clipped by 2 bases and J by 3 bases, with 10 bases between them. CDR3 protein: CASSLNSGEETQYF. The CDR3 coding sequence is TGTGCCAGCAGTTTAAACTCGGGGGAAGAGACCCAGTACTTC.